The 20 T cell receptor beta chains below come from one sample, sequenced in a study of cytomegalovirus exposure and HLA in healthy donors. PCR employed 60 Vbeta and 13 Jbeta primers. Libraries were prepared by immunoSEQ multiplex PCR; TCRdb keeps only in-frame clonotypes and omits some of them. The table includes 150,000 to 200,000 clones, roughly 70% detected once. The sample consisted of PBMCs. The receptor set was obtained from a woman between 45 and 60 years old in good health and CMV-seropositive.

The V and J genes are TRBV12-5 and TRBJ2-5, with TRBD2 matching over 11 bases. The CDR3 is made up of 17 amino acids. The V segment lost 0 bases and the J segment 5 bases; nucleotides outside the gene matches: 8. Germline V gives CDR1 LGHNT, CDR2 FRNRAP. The CDR3: CASGLVLVAGGPETQYF. Written as DNA, the CDR3 is TGTGCTAGTGGTTTGGTACTCGTAGCGGGGGGGCCGGAGACCCAGTACTTC. Full variable domain (rest looked up from reference TRBV12-5 and TRBJ2-5): DARVTQTPRHKVTEMGQEVTMRCQPILGHNTVFWYRQTMMQGLELLAYFRNRAPLDDSGMPKDRFSAEMPDATLATLKIQPSEPRDSAVYFCASGLVLVAGGPETQYFGPGTRLLVL.

This sequence joins TRBV4-1 and TRBJ1-2, with no clear D. Trimming took off 2 bases at V and 8 bases at J, with 12 bases between the two ends. The germline gives CDR1 MGHRA, CDR2 YSYEKL. This CDR3 is built from 13 residues. The CDR3, as DNA: TGCGCCAGCAGCCAACCGGACTGGGCCGGCTACACCTTC. It codes for CASSQPDWAGYTF.

The chain combines TRBV13 with TRBJ1-1, with 7 bases lining up with TRBD1. With 6 bases clipped from V and 7 bases from J, the junction kept 17 bases outside the gene matches. This CDR3 contains 16 residues. CDR1 and CDR2 (germline): PRHDT, FYEKMQ (reference sequence). The CDR3 region is CASSRVQGGEFREAFF. The CDR3 nucleotides read TGTGCCAGCAGTAGGGTTCAAGGGGGCGAGTTCCGTGAAGCTTTCTTT.

The chain carries TRBV7-9 and TRBJ1-5, with D perhaps TRBD1 (5 bases). V lost 5 bases and J 1 base, leaving 9 bases between the germline ends. The CDR3 has 14 amino acids. The germline CDR1 and CDR2 sequences are SEHNR and FQNEAQ (reference sequence). In DNA, the CDR3 is TGTGCCAGCAGCGGGGGGGAGAGCAATCAGCCCCAGCATTTT. It translates to CASSGGESNQPQHF.

The chain couples TRBV5-4 to TRBJ2-7, with 7 bases aligning to TRBD2. V dropped 4 bases and J dropped 2; count of bases not matched to a gene: 3. CDR1 SGHNT and CDR2 YYREEE come from the germline V gene (reference sequence). The CDR3 covers 13 residues. CDR3 sequence reads: CASSLGRPYEQYF. The CDR3 DNA reads TGTGCCAGCAGCCTCGGGAGGCCCTACGAGCAGTACTTC.

This clone was found once. The chain carries TRBV2 and TRBJ1-1; D might be TRBD1 (5 bases). In germline, CDR1 is SNHLY, CDR2 FYNNEI. V was clipped by 5 bases and J by 4 bases, with 20 bases between them. The CDR3 runs 16 residues. The CDR3 sequence: CASSPKGTGVGTEAFF. CDR3 bases: TGTGCCAGCAGTCCAAAGGGAACGGGGGTGGGCACTGAAGCTTTCTTT.

The genes are TRBV14 and TRBJ2-3, with 9 bases fitting TRBD1. Germline values: CDR1 SGHDN, CDR2 FVKESK. Trimming cost V 4 bases and J 3 bases; bases outside gene matches: 8. This CDR3 has 16 amino acids. The DNA for the CDR3 is TGTGCCAGCAGCCCAATACAGGGGGCAGGAACAGATACGCAGTATTTT. Protein sequence: CASSPIQGAGTDTQYF.

The chain links TRBV7-8 to TRBJ1-3, with unresolved D. The CDR3 totals 16 residues. Germline V gene sequence: CDR1 SGHVS, CDR2 FQNEAQ. Trimming stripped 1 base from V and 0 bases from J, with 10 bases between. This chain's CDR3 is CASSLGGLTSGNTIYF. For the CDR3, the DNA is TGTGCCAGCAGCTTAGGAGGTCTGACCTCTGGAAACACCATATATTTT.

The genes are TRBV5-4 and TRBJ1-1, with a tentative D call TRBD1 (6 bases). Per germline, CDR1 SGHNT and CDR2 YYREEE (reference sequence). CDR3 size: 16 residues. V shed 0 bases and J shed 4 bases, with 16 bases lying between them. The CDR3 here is CASSLARGLKSTEAFF. The DNA for the CDR3 is TGTGCCAGCAGCTTGGCTAGGGGGTTAAAGAGCACTGAAGCTTTCTTT.

The chain couples TRBV29-1 to TRBJ2-5; 7 nucleotides align to TRBD2. V gave up 2 bases and J gave up 1 base; unmatched junction bases: 7. Germline loops: CDR1 SQVTM, CDR2 ANQGSEA. This CDR3 contains 15 residues. The CDR3 DNA is TGCAGCGTTGAATGGTTAGCGGGTATCCAAGAGACCCAGTACTTC. Encoded protein: CSVEWLAGIQETQYF. Using reference TRBV29-1 and TRBJ2-5 for the parts outside the CDR3, the full variable domain is SAVISQKPSRDICQRGTSLTIQCQVDSQVTMMFWYRQQPGQSLTLIATANQGSEATYESGFVIDKFPISRPNLTFSTLTVSNMSPEDSSIYLCSVEWLAGIQETQYFGPGTRLLVL.

This chain links TRBV5-1 with TRBJ1-4, with D possibly matching TRBD1 (5 bases). CDR1 is SGHRS and CDR2 is YFSETQ in the germline V gene. The germline V and J ends were trimmed by 7 bases and 0 bases, with 10 bases remaining between them. The length of the CDR3 is 14 residues. The CDR3 DNA reads as TGCGCCAGCCGGGGGGATGCAACTAATGAAAAACTGTTTTTT. Amino acid sequence: CASRGDATNEKLFF.

The rearrangement uses TRBV5-4 and TRBJ2-3; D remains unclear. Germline assignment: CDR1 SGHNT and CDR2 YYREEE (reference sequence). The germline V and J ends were trimmed by 4 bases and 0 bases, with 18 bases remaining between them. The CDR3 has 17 residues. For the CDR3, the DNA is TGTGCCAGCAGCCGAAATATAGGTGGAGAAAGCACAGATACGCAGTATTTT. It is translated as CASSRNIGGESTDTQYF.

The chain has TRBV5-1 and TRBJ2-5; TRBD1 might be the D (7 bases). Germline lookup yields CDR1 SGHRS and CDR2 YFSETQ. This CDR3 is 15 amino acids long. Trimming stripped 4 bases from V and 2 bases from J, with 15 bases between. CDR3 nucleotides: TGCGCCAGCAGCCCGCGGGACAGCGTACAAGAGACCCAGTACTTC. This codes for CASSPRDSVQETQYF.

The gene calls are TRBV6-1 and TRBJ1-6; D gene ambiguous. Trimming took 2 bases from V and 9 from J, leaving 17 bases between them. The CDR3 extends over 16 amino acids. The germline CDR1 and CDR2 sequences are MNHNS and SASEGT. The CDR3: CASSELRREVFSPLHF. DNA for the CDR3: TGTGCCAGCAGTGAACTCCGCCGGGAGGTATTTTCACCCCTCCACTTT.

This clone is a singleton in its sample. The chain carries TRBV5-1 and TRBJ2-7; 9 bases map to TRBD2. The CDR3 runs 18 residues. Unmatched junction bases numbered 14, after V lost 0 bases and J lost 4 bases. Per germline, CDR1 SGHRS and CDR2 YFSETQ. The CDR3 reads CASSLGVAGEGIHYEQYF. The CDR3 DNA reads as TGCGCCAGCAGCTTGGGAGTAGCGGGGGAAGGGATCCATTACGAGCAGTACTTC.

This rearrangement joins TRBV7-2 to TRBJ2-1; a weak D match, TRBD2 (6 bases). The CDR3 totals 14 residues. CDR1 is SGHTA, CDR2 FQGNSA, per germline. Trimming shortened V by 5 bases and J by 10 bases, and 18 bases separated the two germline ends. CDR3 region: CASSKAGPRGEQFF. The CDR3 DNA is TGTGCCAGCAGCAAGGCGGGGCCTCGGGGGGAGCAGTTCTTC.

This clone was counted a single time. The gene calls are TRBV7-9 and TRBJ1-2; weak D call: TRBD1 (6 bases). The CDR3 covers 15 residues. From germline, CDR1 is SEHNR and CDR2 FQNEAQ (reference sequence). The V end was cut by 4 bases, the J end by 4 bases, with 16 bases between. DNA of the CDR3: TGTGCCAGCAGCTATCGCAAGACAGGCTTCTATGGCTACACCTTC. Translation gives CASSYRKTGFYGYTF.

The V gene is TRBV6-1, the J gene TRBJ1-2, with 10 bases fitting TRBD1. There are 16 residues in the CDR3. V dropped 0 bases and J dropped 3; count of bases not matched to a gene: 4. From germline, CDR1 is MNHNS and CDR2 SASEGT. This chain's CDR3 is CASSEALGQGYYGYTF. The DNA of the CDR3 is TGTGCCAGCAGTGAAGCGCTGGGACAGGGGTACTATGGCTACACCTTC.

The chain carries TRBV6-1 and TRBJ1-3; the D is unclear. CDR3 size: 11 residues. Trimming removed 7 bases at V and 4 bases at J, with 5 bases between. CDR1 MNHNS and CDR2 SASEGT come from the germline V gene. CDR3 nucleotide sequence: TGTGCCAGCAATGCGGGAAACACCATATATTTT. Its protein is CASNAGNTIYF.

V gene TRBV6-1 combines with J gene TRBJ2-6; no clear D. V lost 3 bases to trimming and J lost 7 bases, with 16 bases between them. This CDR3 has 16 amino acids. Germline CDR1 MNHNS, CDR2 SASEGT. In DNA form, the CDR3 reads TGTGCCAGCAGTGAGGGTTCCAGGTGGAACGCCAACGTCCTGACTTTC. Amino acids: CASSEGSRWNANVLTF.